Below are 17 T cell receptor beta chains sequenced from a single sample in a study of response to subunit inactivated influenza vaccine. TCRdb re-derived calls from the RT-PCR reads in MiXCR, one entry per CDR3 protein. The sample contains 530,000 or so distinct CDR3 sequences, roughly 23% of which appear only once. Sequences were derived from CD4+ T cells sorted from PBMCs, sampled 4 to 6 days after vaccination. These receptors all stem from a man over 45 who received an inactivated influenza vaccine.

The CDR3 sequence: CASRIAGGTNIQYF. CDR3 in DNA: TGTGCCAGCAGAATAGCGGGGGGGACAAACATTCAGTACTTC. V and J are TRBV2 and TRBJ2-4, with 11 bases lining up with TRBD2. Germline CDR1 SNHLY, CDR2 FYNNEI. V shed 6 bases and J 6 bases; nucleotides not matched to a gene: 4. This CDR3 comprises 14 residues.

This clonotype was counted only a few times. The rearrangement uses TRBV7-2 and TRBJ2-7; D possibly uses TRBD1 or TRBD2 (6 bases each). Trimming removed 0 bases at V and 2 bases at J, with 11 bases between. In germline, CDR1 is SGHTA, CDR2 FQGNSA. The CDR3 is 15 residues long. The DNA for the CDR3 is TGTGCCAGCAGCTTAGCAGGCCGGGGGCCCTACGAGCAGTACTTC. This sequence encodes CASSLAGRGPYEQYF.

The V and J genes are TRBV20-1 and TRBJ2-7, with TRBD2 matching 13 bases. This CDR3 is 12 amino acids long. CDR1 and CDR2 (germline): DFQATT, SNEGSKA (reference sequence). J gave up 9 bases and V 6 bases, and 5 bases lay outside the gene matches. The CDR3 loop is CSAAGLAGVQYF. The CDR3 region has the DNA TGCAGTGCGGCAGGACTAGCGGGAGTGCAGTACTTC.

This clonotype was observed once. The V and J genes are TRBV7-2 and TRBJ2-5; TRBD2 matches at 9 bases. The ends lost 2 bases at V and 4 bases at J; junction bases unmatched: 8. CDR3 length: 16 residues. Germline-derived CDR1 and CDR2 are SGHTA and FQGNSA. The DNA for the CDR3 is TGTGCCAGCAGCTTAACGGCGGGGGGGGTTCGAGAGACCCAGTACTTC. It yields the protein CASSLTAGGVRETQYF.

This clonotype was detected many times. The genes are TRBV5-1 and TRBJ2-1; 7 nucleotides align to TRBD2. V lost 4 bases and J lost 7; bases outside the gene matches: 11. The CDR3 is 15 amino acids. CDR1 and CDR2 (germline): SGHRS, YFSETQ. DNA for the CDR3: TGCGCCAGCAGCCCCTTTGCGGGAGTCGCAAATGAGCAGTTCTTC. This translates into CASSPFAGVANEQFF. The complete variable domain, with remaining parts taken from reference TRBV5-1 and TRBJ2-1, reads KAGVTQTPRYLIKTRGQQVTLSCSPISGHRSVSWYQQTPGQGLQFLFEYFSETQRNKGNFPGRFSGRQFSNSRSEMNVSTLELGDSALYLCASSPFAGVANEQFFGPGTRLTVL.

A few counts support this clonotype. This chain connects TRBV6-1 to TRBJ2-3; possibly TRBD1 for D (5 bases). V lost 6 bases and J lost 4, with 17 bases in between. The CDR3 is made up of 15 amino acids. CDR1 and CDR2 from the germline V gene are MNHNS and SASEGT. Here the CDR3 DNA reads TGTGCCAGCAGCCCCGCGGCAGGGCCCTCAGATACGCAGTATTTT. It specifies CASSPAAGPSDTQYF.

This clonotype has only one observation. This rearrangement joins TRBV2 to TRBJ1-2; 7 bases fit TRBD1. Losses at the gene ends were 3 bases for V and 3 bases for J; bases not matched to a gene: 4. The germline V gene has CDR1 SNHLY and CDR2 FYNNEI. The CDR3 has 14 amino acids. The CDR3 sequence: CASSESGGDYGYTF. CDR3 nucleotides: TGTGCCAGCAGTGAGTCAGGGGGGGACTATGGCTACACCTTC.

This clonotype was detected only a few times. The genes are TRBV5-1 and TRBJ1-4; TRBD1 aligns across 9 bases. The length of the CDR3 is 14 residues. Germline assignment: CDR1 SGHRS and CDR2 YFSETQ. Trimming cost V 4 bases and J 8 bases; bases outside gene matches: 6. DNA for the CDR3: TGCGCCAGCAGCCGGGACAGGGCAGGCGAAAAACTGTTTTTT. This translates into CASSRDRAGEKLFF.

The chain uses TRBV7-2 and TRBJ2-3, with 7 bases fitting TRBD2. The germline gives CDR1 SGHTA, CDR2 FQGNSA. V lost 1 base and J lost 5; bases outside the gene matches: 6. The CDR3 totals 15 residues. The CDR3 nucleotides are TGTGCCAGCAGCTTAGTCGCGGGAGCGGGAGATACGCAGTATTTT. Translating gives CASSLVAGAGDTQYF.

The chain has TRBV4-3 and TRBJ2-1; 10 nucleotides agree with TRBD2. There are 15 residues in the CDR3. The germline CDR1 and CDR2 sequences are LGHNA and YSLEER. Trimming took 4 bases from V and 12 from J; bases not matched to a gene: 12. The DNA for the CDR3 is TGCGCCAGCAGCCCAATGGACAGCGGGGGGGCCCGGCAGTTCTTC. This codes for CASSPMDSGGARQFF.

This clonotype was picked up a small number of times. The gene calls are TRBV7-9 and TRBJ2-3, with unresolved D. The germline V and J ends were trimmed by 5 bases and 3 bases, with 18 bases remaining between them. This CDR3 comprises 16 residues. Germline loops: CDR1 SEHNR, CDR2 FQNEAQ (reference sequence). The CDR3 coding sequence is TGTGCCAGCAGCCCACTGGCACCGCTGGGTACAGATACGCAGTATTTT. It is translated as CASSPLAPLGTDTQYF.

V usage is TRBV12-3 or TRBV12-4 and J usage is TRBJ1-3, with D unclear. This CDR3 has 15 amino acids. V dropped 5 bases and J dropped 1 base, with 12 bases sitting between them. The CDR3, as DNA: TGTGCCAGCAGTCTCCTCGGGGTATCTGGAAACACCATATATTTT. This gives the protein CASSLLGVSGNTIYF.

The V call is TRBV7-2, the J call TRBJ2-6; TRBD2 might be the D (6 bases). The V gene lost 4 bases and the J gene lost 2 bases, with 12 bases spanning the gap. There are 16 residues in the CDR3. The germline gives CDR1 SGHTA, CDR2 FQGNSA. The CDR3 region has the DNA TGTGCCAGCAGCTCTCCACGGGAGCCTGGGGCCAACGTCCTGACTTTC. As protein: CASSSPREPGANVLTF.

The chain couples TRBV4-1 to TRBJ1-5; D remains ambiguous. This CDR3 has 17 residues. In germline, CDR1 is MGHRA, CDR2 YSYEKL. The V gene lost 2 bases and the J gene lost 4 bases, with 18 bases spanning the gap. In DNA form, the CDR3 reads TGCGCCAGCAGCCAAACTTCAAGCCGACCAGGTAATCAGCCCCAGCATTTT. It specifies CASSQTSSRPGNQPQHF.

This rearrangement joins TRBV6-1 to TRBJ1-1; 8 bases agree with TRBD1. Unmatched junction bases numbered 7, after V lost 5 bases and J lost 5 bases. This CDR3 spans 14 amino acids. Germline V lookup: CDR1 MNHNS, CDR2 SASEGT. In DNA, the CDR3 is TGTGCCAGCAGTCCGCAGGGGGCGCGAACTGAAGCTTTCTTT. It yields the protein CASSPQGARTEAFF.

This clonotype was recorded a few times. CDR3 nucleotide sequence: TGTGCCATCAGTGAGTCGGGGGGACATACCTACGAGCAGTACTTC. Residues: CAISESGGHTYEQYF. The rearrangement joins TRBV10-3 to TRBJ2-7; D possibly uses TRBD1 or TRBD2 (6 bases each). Germline CDR1 and CDR2: ENHRY and SYGVKD. V was shortened by 0 bases and J by 2 bases, with 11 bases between the two germline ends. The CDR3 covers 15 residues.

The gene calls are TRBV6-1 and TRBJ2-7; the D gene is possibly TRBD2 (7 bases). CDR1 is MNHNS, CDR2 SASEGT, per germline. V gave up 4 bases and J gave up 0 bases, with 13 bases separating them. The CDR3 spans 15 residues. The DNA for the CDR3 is TGTGCCAGCAGTGTCGCGGGGGCCATCTCCTACGAGCAGTACTTC. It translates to CASSVAGAISYEQYF.